Presented here are 17 T cell receptor beta chains from one specimen sequenced in a study of Graves' ophthalmopathy and Graves' hyperthyroidism. Scientists amplified the TCR beta CDR3 regions from RNA transcripts. First-round RT-PCR employed HTBI primers, with a second-round multiplex PCR after it. TCRdb reprocessed the multiplex PCR reads via MiXCR and lists one record per CDR3 protein. The data show 580,000 or so distinct CDR3 sequences, under 45% seen once. Material: peripheral blood or thyroid tissue (not recorded which). The receptors were sampled from an adult man with Graves' hyperthyroidism.

This rearrangement joins TRBV7-2 to TRBJ2-1; D might be TRBD2 (6 bases). V was cut by 5 bases and J by 4 bases, with 18 bases left in between. This CDR3 has 16 amino acids. Germline values: CDR1 SGHTA, CDR2 FQGNSA. CDR3 sequence: CASSQGPGLRYNEQFF. In DNA, the CDR3 is TGTGCCAGCAGCCAAGGGCCGGGACTGAGATACAATGAGCAGTTCTTC.

This clonotype was seen more than once but under ten times. The rearrangement links TRBV29-1 to TRBJ1-3, with a weak D call TRBD1 (5 bases). Trimming left V 3 bases short and J 3 bases short, with 9 bases between. The CDR3 has 13 amino acids. Germline V gene sequence: CDR1 SQVTM, CDR2 ANQGSEA. The CDR3 loop is CSVDAGFGNTIYF. The CDR3 coding sequence is TGCAGCGTTGACGCAGGGTTTGGAAACACCATATATTTT.

A few counts support this clonotype. The chain is built from TRBV9 and TRBJ2-7; possibly TRBD1 or TRBD2 for D (5 bases each). Trimming removed 0 bases at V and 4 bases at J, with 8 bases between. The CDR3 has 13 residues. Germline loops: CDR1 SGDLS, CDR2 YYNGEE. CDR3 in DNA: TGTGCCAGCAGCGTAGGTGAGGGGTACGAGCAGTACTTC. Protein product: CASSVGEGYEQYF.

This clonotype was seen many times. Relative to the germline gene, one junction end is altered; a read error may explain this. The rearrangement uses TRBV7-7 and TRBJ1-1; D is unresolved. The germline gives CDR1 SSHAT, CDR2 FNYEAQ (reference sequence). The CDR3 length is 13 residues. The CDR3, as DNA: TGTGCTAGCAGCAAAGAACTGAACACTGAAGCTTTCTTT. Encoded protein: CASSKELNTEAFF. Based on the CDR3 plus reference TRBV7-7 and TRBJ1-1, the full variable domain is GAGVSQSPRYKVTKRGQDVTLRCDPISSHATLYWYQQALGQGPEFLTYFNYEAQPDKSGLPSDRFSAERPEGSISTLTIQRTEQRDSAMYRCASSKELNTEAFFGQGTRLTVV.

This clonotype has more than one count but fewer than ten. A much larger clone differs from this one at a single base, so this may be a read error. This chain links TRBV29-1 with TRBJ1-2; the D gene is possibly TRBD1 (6 bases). V gave up 4 bases and J gave up 4 bases, with 16 bases separating them. The CDR3 spans 14 residues. CDR1 and CDR2 from the germline V gene are SQVTM and ANQGSEA. CDR3 bases: TGCAGCGTTGGAGGGACATACGGGGCCTATGGCTACACCTTC. It yields the protein CSVGGTYGAYGYTF.

In regard to this clonotype: Because it lacks the conserved phenylalanine or tryptophan at the end, this CDR3 is likely a read error. V and J are TRBV27 and TRBJ1-2; D is possibly TRBD1 (6 bases). V lost 6 bases to trimming and J lost 3 bases, with 14 bases between them. The CDR3 loop spans 14 amino acids. The V gene's germline CDR1 is MNHEY and CDR2 SMNVEV (reference sequence). The CDR3 DNA sequence: TGTGCCAGCAGAGACGCACAGGGTTACTATGGCTACACCCTC. The encoded protein is CASRDAQGYYGYTL.

This clonotype was detected only a few times. The rearrangement uses TRBV5-1 and TRBJ1-4; 11 bases align to TRBD1. Losses at the gene ends were 4 bases for V and 8 bases for J; bases not matched to a gene: 7. The CDR3 runs to 15 residues. Germline V gene sequence: CDR1 SGHRS, CDR2 YFSETQ. The CDR3 region is CASSHRTGGEEKLFF. The CDR3 DNA reads as TGCGCCAGCAGCCATCGGACAGGGGGCGAGGAAAAACTGTTTTTT.

This chain links TRBV19 with TRBJ1-5; no clear D gene. Trimming pared 5 bases from V and 1 base from J, leaving 15 bases between. This CDR3 contains 16 residues. Germline lookup yields CDR1 LNHDA and CDR2 SQIVND (reference sequence). CDR3 region: CASSRWPDGSNQPQHF. CDR3 nucleotides: TGTGCCAGTAGTCGTTGGCCGGACGGAAGCAATCAGCCCCAGCATTTT.

The chain carries TRBV20-1 and TRBJ2-7; 8 bases match TRBD2. The CDR3 sequence is 13 residues long. The J segment lost 3 bases and the V segment lost 3 bases, leaving 4 bases of the junction unmatched. CDR1 and CDR2 from the germline V gene are DFQATT and SNEGSKA (reference sequence). CDR3 nucleotides: TGCAGTGCTAGTAGTAGCGGGGTCTACGAGCAGTACTTC. Translating it yields CSASSSGVYEQYF.

This clonotype was recorded at least ten times. The V gene is TRBV6-5, the J gene TRBJ1-5; D may be TRBD1 (5 bases). Germline V lookup: CDR1 MNHEY, CDR2 SVGAGI. The CDR3 extends over 16 amino acids. V gave up 5 bases and J gave up 3 bases, with 17 bases separating them. DNA for the CDR3: TGTGCCAGCAGTCCCGACAGCTATGGCCTCAATCAGCCCCAGCATTTT. Its translation is CASSPDSYGLNQPQHF.

This clonotype came up many times. The V and J genes are TRBV2 and TRBJ2-5; D might be TRBD2 (6 bases). The V and J ends lost 9 bases and 4 bases respectively, with 15 bases between them. Germline V gene lookup returns CDR1 SNHLY and CDR2 FYNNEI. CDR3 size: 13 residues. CDR3 sequence: CASSRLGRETQYF. CDR3 DNA sequence: TGTGCCAGTTCTAGACTAGGTCGAGAGACCCAGTACTTC.

This clonotype occurred a few times. This sequence joins TRBV6-5 and TRBJ1-2, with D perhaps TRBD1 (6 bases). Between the trimmed V and J ends, which lost 7 bases and 8 bases, there was a span of 17 bases. This CDR3 region has 13 residues. Germline assignment: CDR1 MNHEY and CDR2 SVGAGI. The CDR3 DNA reads TGTGCCAGCACCTCCAGAGGGGGGGGGGGCTACACCTTC. Its protein is CASTSRGGGGYTF.

The V call is TRBV2, the J call TRBJ2-2, with D possibly TRBD2 on 5 matching bases. The germline CDR1 and CDR2 sequences are SNHLY and FYNNEI. This CDR3 has 21 residues. V was trimmed by 5 bases and J by 0 bases, leaving 28 bases between them. The CDR3 bases are TGTGCCAGCAGTTTAATACCCGGAATACCCAAGGACTTACCGAACACCGGGGAGCTGTTTTTT. This encodes CASSLIPGIPKDLPNTGELFF.

This clonotype occurred many times. V gene TRBV29-1 combines with J gene TRBJ1-2; unclear D gene. The CDR3 runs 11 residues. Germline V lookup: CDR1 SQVTM, CDR2 ANQGSEA. Between the trimmed V and J ends, which lost 7 bases and 6 bases, there was a span of 12 bases. The DNA for the CDR3 is TGCAGCGCCTCAGTCCCCAATGGCTACACCTTC. It encodes CSASVPNGYTF.

This clonotype came up many times. The chain couples TRBV20-1 to TRBJ1-4, with D possibly being TRBD1 (5 bases). The CDR3 covers 15 residues. Germline loops: CDR1 DFQATT, CDR2 SNEGSKA (reference sequence). V lost 5 bases to trimming and J lost 0 bases, with 13 bases between them. CDR3 sequence (DNA): TGCAGTGCTGTCCAGGGCACCGCAACTAATGAAAAACTGTTTTTT. This gives the protein CSAVQGTATNEKLFF.

This clonotype was observed at least ten times. The rearrangement uses TRBV4-1 and TRBJ2-2, with D hard to call. This CDR3 has 14 residues. Per the germline V gene, CDR1 is MGHRA and CDR2 is YSYEKL. V was trimmed by 2 bases and J by 0 bases, leaving 4 bases between them. In DNA form, the CDR3 reads TGCGCCAGCAGCCAAACTACGAACACCGGGGAGCTGTTTTTT. It encodes CASSQTTNTGELFF.

This clonotype was seen repeatedly, ten times or more. The rearrangement links TRBV7-9 to TRBJ2-7; TRBD1 aligns across 7 bases. J lost 4 bases, V lost 5 bases, and 8 bases had no gene match. Germline CDR1 is SEHNR and CDR2 is FQNEAQ (reference sequence). This CDR3 comprises 14 residues. The CDR3 loop is CASSQRDSPYEQYF. The CDR3 DNA reads TGTGCCAGCAGCCAAAGGGACAGCCCATACGAGCAGTACTTC.